This T cell receptor (beta chain) was sequenced during a study of beta chain features in type 1 diabetes. A note on this clone: Antigen unknown.

Germline CDR1 MNHEY, CDR2 SVGAGI. The V and J ends lost 3 bases and 11 bases respectively, with 11 bases between them. The CDR3 sequence is 12 residues long. Reverse transcription of all isolated RNA meant that expressed TCRB transcripts were sequenced. Measured with immunoSEQ multiplex PCR; TCRdb has only the in-frame clones, and not every one. The sample consists of 120,000 or so clones, around 15% of them appearing once. The study's findings and limits: Moderately but significantly shorter TCRB CDR3s were found in Type 1 diabetes patients in all four CD4+ subsets.

Sequenced sample: central memory CD4+ T cells from blood. The receptor's source is a man younger than 35 with type 1 diabetes. This chain uses TRBV6-5 with TRBJ2-1; D possibly corresponds to TRBD2 (5 bases). CDR3 residues: CASSYGGQQQFF. The CDR3 DNA reads TGTGCCAGCAGTTATGGCGGGCAACAGCAGTTCTTC.